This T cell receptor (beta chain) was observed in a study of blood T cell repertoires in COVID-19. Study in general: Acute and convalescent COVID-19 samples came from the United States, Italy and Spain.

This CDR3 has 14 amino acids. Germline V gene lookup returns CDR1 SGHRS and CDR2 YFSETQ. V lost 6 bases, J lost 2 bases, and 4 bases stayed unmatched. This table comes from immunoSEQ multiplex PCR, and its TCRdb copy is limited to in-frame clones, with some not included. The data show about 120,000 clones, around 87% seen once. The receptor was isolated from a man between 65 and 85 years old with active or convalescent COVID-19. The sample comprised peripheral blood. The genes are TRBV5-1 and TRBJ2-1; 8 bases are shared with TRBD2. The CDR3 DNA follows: TGCGCCAGCAACCGGGAGGGGGCCTACAATGAGCAGTTCTTC. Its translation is CASNREGAYNEQFF.